A single sample gave rise to the 25 T cell receptor beta chains below, sequenced in a study of shared clonotypes between healthy human individuals. Profiled with immunoSEQ multiplex PCR; TCRdb holds only in-frame clones, not every one. The sample has more than 1,200,000 clones; 98% are singletons. Sequences were obtained from naive CD4+ T cells sorted from blood. Subset reported: CD45RA+ positively selected. These receptors all come from a man aged 25-45 years in good health.

The CDR3, as DNA: TGTGCCAGCAGTCCAACCCCGACTAGCGGGAATGTCCGGGAGCTGTTTTTT. Its translation is CASSPTPTSGNVRELFF. This rearrangement joins TRBV27 to TRBJ2-2; 11 bases line up with TRBD2. This CDR3 has 17 amino acids. CDR1 is MNHEY and CDR2 is SMNVEV in the germline V gene (reference sequence). The V segment lost 5 bases and the J segment 9 bases; nucleotides outside the gene matches: 14.

This clone was detected only once. The J gene is TRBJ2-2, the V gene TRBV28; 10 nucleotides agree with TRBD2. The V gene's germline CDR1 is MDHEN and CDR2 SYDVKM. V was pared by 3 bases and J by 8 bases, with 3 bases of the junction left unmatched. This CDR3 region has 14 residues. The DNA for the CDR3 is TGTGCCAGCAGTTTCCTAGCGGGAGTGGGGGAGCTGTTTTTT. Protein product: CASSFLAGVGELFF.

The chain uses TRBV7-9 and TRBJ2-7; D unclear. This CDR3 contains 15 residues. V lost 5 bases to trimming and J lost 5 bases, with 19 bases between them. Germline CDR1 and CDR2: SEHNR and FQNEAQ (reference sequence). The CDR3 coding sequence is TGTGCCAGCAGCCGAGCCCTGGGCGGTATCCACGAGCAGTACTTC. This codes for CASSRALGGIHEQYF.

This chain uses TRBV28 with TRBJ2-1, with 9 bases identical to TRBD1. V shed 6 bases, J shed 7 bases, and the junction held 7 bases outside the gene matches. The CDR3 sequence is 14 residues long. Germline V gene lookup returns CDR1 MDHEN and CDR2 SYDVKM. Here the CDR3 DNA reads TGTGCCAGCAGGTCACAGGGGGCAGGGAATGAGCAGTTCTTC. Its translation: CASRSQGAGNEQFF.

This chain connects TRBV10-3 to TRBJ2-3; the D is unclear. The V end was cut by 3 bases, the J end by 0 bases, with 10 bases between. The CDR3 runs to 15 residues. Looked up from germline, CDR1 is ENHRY and CDR2 is SYGVKD. The CDR3 is CAISDTATSTDTQYF. CDR3 bases: TGTGCCATCAGTGATACGGCGACTAGCACAGATACGCAGTATTTT.

J is TRBJ1-2 and V is TRBV18; tentative D call: TRBD1 (5 bases). Trimming left V 5 bases short and J 0 bases short, with 19 bases between. Germline V gene sequence: CDR1 KGHSH, CDR2 LQKENI. The CDR3 extends over 17 amino acids. CDR3 loop: CASSKMEQATSNYGYTF. Written as DNA, the CDR3 is TGTGCCAGCTCAAAAATGGAACAGGCCACATCTAACTATGGCTACACCTTC. The full variable domain, completed using reference TRBV18 and TRBJ1-2, is NAGVMQNPRHLVRRRGQEARLRCSPMKGHSHVYWYRQLPEEGLKFMVYLQKENIIDESGMPKERFSAEFPKEGPSILRIQQVVRGDSAAYFCASSKMEQATSNYGYTFGSGTRLTVV.

V gene TRBV7-2 combines with J gene TRBJ2-1; a weak D match, TRBD2 (6 bases). Per the germline V gene, CDR1 is SGHTA and CDR2 is FQGNSA. V was cut by 8 bases and J by 15 bases, with 20 bases left in between. The CDR3 is 12 amino acids. CDR3 residues: CASATLRGPVFF. The DNA for the CDR3 is TGTGCCAGCGCTACGTTGCGGGGACCGGTGTTCTTC. Looking up the rest from reference TRBV7-2 and TRBJ2-1 gives the full variable domain: GAGVSQSPSNKVTEKGKDVELRCDPISGHTALYWYRQSLGQGLEFLIYFQGNSAPDKSGLPSDRFSAERTGGSVSTLTIQRTQQEDSAVYLCASATLRGPVFFGPGTRLTVL.

The V and J genes are TRBV18 and TRBJ2-7; a weak D match, TRBD1 (6 bases). The germline V gene encodes CDR1 KGHSH and CDR2 LQKENI. The CDR3 has 16 amino acids. The V gene lost 5 bases and the J gene lost 3 bases, with 20 bases spanning the gap. The CDR3 spells CASSTNGQGINYEQYF. The CDR3 region has the DNA TGTGCCAGCTCAACAAACGGGCAGGGGATCAACTACGAGCAGTACTTC.

The chain couples TRBV19 to TRBJ2-5; TRBD1 aligns across 12 bases. This CDR3 contains 16 residues. CDR1 is LNHDA and CDR2 is SQIVND in the germline V gene (reference sequence). V lost 4 bases, J lost 4 bases, and 7 bases stayed unmatched. CDR3 sequence: CASSTGTGGAGETQYF. The CDR3 coding sequence is TGTGCCAGTAGTACAGGGACAGGGGGCGCCGGAGAGACCCAGTACTTC.

In nucleotides, the CDR3 is TGTGCCAGTAGTACCCGACAGGGTGGGACCTACGAGCAGTACTTC. Translating gives CASSTRQGGTYEQYF. This rearrangement joins TRBV19 to TRBJ2-7, with 7 bases that match TRBD1. The CDR3 is 15 amino acids. J gave up 2 bases and V 4 bases, and 8 bases lay outside the gene matches. The V gene's germline CDR1 is LNHDA and CDR2 SQIVND (reference sequence).

This chain uses TRBV11-3 with TRBJ2-2; D ambiguous. CDR1 and CDR2 (germline): SGHNT, YENEEA. The V end was cut by 2 bases, the J end by 6 bases, with 7 bases between. This CDR3 region has 13 residues. CDR3 amino acids: CASSLIRSGELFF. CDR3 sequence (DNA): TGTGCCAGCAGCTTAATCCGTTCCGGGGAGCTGTTTTTT.

The chain carries TRBV9 and TRBJ1-2; D unresolved. V gave up 5 bases and J gave up 2 bases, with 10 bases separating them. CDR3 size: 13 residues. Per germline, CDR1 SGDLS and CDR2 YYNGEE. CDR3 bases: TGTGCCAGCAGGTCGGACGGGAACTATGGCTACACCTTC. Residues: CASRSDGNYGYTF.

The V gene is TRBV7-9, the J gene TRBJ2-5, with 10 bases lining up with TRBD1. V gave up 3 bases and J gave up 2 bases; unmatched junction bases: 6. This CDR3 is built from 16 residues. Germline V CDR1 and CDR2: SEHNR, FQNEAQ (reference sequence). DNA of the CDR3: TGTGCCAGCAGCTTCTCCGGGACAGGGGTTCAAGAGACCCAGTACTTC. Encoded protein: CASSFSGTGVQETQYF.

The V gene is TRBV27, the J gene TRBJ1-2, with D unresolved. Germline CDR1 MNHEY, CDR2 SMNVEV (reference sequence). CDR3 length: 13 amino acids. Trimming took 6 bases from V and 4 from J, leaving 12 bases between them. CDR3 bases: TGTGCCAGCAGACCAGAGGAGAGCTATGGCTACACCTTC. Its protein product is CASRPEESYGYTF.

The V and J genes are TRBV29-1 and TRBJ2-2, with a tentative D call TRBD2 (6 bases). This CDR3 has 14 amino acids. From germline, CDR1 is SQVTM and CDR2 ANQGSEA. V was trimmed by 5 bases and J by 0 bases, leaving 10 bases between them. The CDR3 is CSVRQRANTGELFF. The CDR3 bases are TGCAGCGTTCGTCAGCGGGCGAACACCGGGGAGCTGTTTTTT.

The chain uses TRBV10-3 and TRBJ2-7; D is possibly TRBD2 (6 bases). The CDR3 extends over 13 amino acids. The germline gives CDR1 ENHRY, CDR2 SYGVKD. V lost 8 bases to trimming and J lost 5 bases, with 16 bases between them. CDR3 nucleotide sequence: TGTGCCATCTACCCGGGACTGGGCAACGAGCAGTACTTC. It codes for CAIYPGLGNEQYF.

The chain joins TRBV5-1 to TRBJ1-3; D remains ambiguous. CDR3 length equals 15 residues. The V end lost 5 bases, the J end lost 1 base, and 13 bases lay between the germline ends. Germline V gene data show CDR1 as SGHRS and CDR2 as YFSETQ. The CDR3 DNA reads as TGCGCCAGCAGTAAGCTGGGAACATCTGGAAACACCATATATTTT. Translated: CASSKLGTSGNTIYF.

The chain joins TRBV18 to TRBJ2-1; D possibly matches TRBD1 or TRBD2 (5 bases each). In germline, CDR1 is KGHSH, CDR2 LQKENI. The CDR3 has 15 amino acids. Trimming removed 6 bases from V and 3 bases from J, with 15 bases in between. CDR3 sequence (DNA): TGTGCCAGCTCTTCAAACGGGGCAGACTACAATGAGCAGTTCTTC. This gives the protein CASSSNGADYNEQFF.

The V call is TRBV10-3, the J call TRBJ2-5; 12 positions match TRBD2. The junction had 9 bases not matched to a gene; V was cut back by 0 bases and J by 4 bases. The germline CDR1 and CDR2 sequences are ENHRY and SYGVKD. The CDR3 spans 18 residues. The CDR3 DNA reads as TGTGCCATCAGTGAGTCTAGACTAGCGGGAGCTCAGGGAGAGACCCAGTACTTC. This codes for CAISESRLAGAQGETQYF.

This chain joins TRBV4-2 and TRBJ2-3, with D perhaps given as TRBD1 or TRBD2 (5 bases each). V lost 0 bases, J lost 0 bases, and 13 bases lay in between. The CDR3 length is 17 residues. CDR1 is LGHNA, CDR2 YNFKEQ, per germline. The CDR3 region is CASSQDRWGPSTDTQYF. The CDR3 DNA reads TGTGCCAGCAGCCAAGATCGGTGGGGACCGAGCACAGATACGCAGTATTTT.

This chain joins TRBV5-8 and TRBJ2-2, with D uncertain. The CDR3 is made up of 15 amino acids. Germline-derived CDR1 and CDR2 are SGHTS and YDEGEE. Trimming removed 0 bases from V and 5 bases from J, with 11 bases in between. CDR3 nucleotide sequence: TGTGCCAGCAGCTTGGGGTGGGCAAATACCGGGGAGCTGTTTTTT. Amino acid sequence: CASSLGWANTGELFF.

V gene TRBV14 combines with J gene TRBJ2-3; D may be TRBD2 (5 bases). Trimming took off 0 bases at V and 2 bases at J, with 9 bases between the two ends. Germline assignment: CDR1 SGHDN and CDR2 FVKESK. This CDR3 is 15 amino acids long. The CDR3 DNA sequence: TGTGCCAGCAGCCAAGACGCGGGCCCCACAGATACGCAGTATTTT. It codes for CASSQDAGPTDTQYF.

V is TRBV11-2 and J is TRBJ2-1, with 7 bases aligning to TRBD1. The germline V gene encodes CDR1 SGHAT and CDR2 FQNNGV. Unmatched junction bases numbered 8, after V lost 5 bases and J lost 4 bases. The CDR3 is 15 residues long. Here the CDR3 reads CASSHRQGSYNEQFF. DNA for the CDR3: TGTGCCAGCAGCCATAGACAGGGTTCGTACAATGAGCAGTTCTTC.

The V gene is TRBV25-1, the J gene TRBJ1-5, with D unresolved. The germline V and J ends were trimmed by 4 bases and 5 bases, with 9 bases remaining between them. The CDR3 is 13 amino acids. The germline gives CDR1 MGHDK, CDR2 SYGVNS. Here the CDR3 DNA reads TGTGCCAGCAGTGTTTTTGGGGATCAGCCCCAGCATTTT. The encoded protein is CASSVFGDQPQHF.

V gene TRBV11-2 combines with J gene TRBJ2-7, with 10 bases that match TRBD2. There are 16 residues in the CDR3. The trim removed 7 bases at V and 3 bases at J, leaving 12 bases unmatched. Germline CDR1 SGHAT, CDR2 FQNNGV. CDR3 region: CASTKYASGSIYEQYF. The DNA of the CDR3 is TGTGCCAGCACCAAGTACGCTAGCGGGAGTATCTACGAGCAGTACTTC.